The 26 T cell receptor beta chains given below trace back to one sample, sequenced in a study of blood T cell repertoires in COVID-19. Clones were sequenced by immunoSEQ multiplex PCR, and TCRdb holds only the in-frame ones, with some missing. Here the sample spans some 150,000 clones, around 80% being singletons. Sequencing was performed on PBMCs or T cells enriched from blood (not recorded which). All receptors come from a man aged 50-59 years who had recovered from COVID-19.

The chain is built from TRBV5-6 and TRBJ2-7; TRBD2 matches at 10 bases. Germline CDR1 and CDR2: SGHDT and YYEEEE. V lost 2 bases and J lost 2; bases outside the gene matches: 4. The CDR3 is 15 residues long. The chain's CDR3 is CASSLGLAATYEQYF. In nucleotides, the CDR3 is TGTGCCAGCAGCTTAGGACTAGCGGCTACCTACGAGCAGTACTTC.

V is TRBV5-4 and J is TRBJ1-1; no clear D gene. This CDR3 contains 17 residues. The germline V and J ends were trimmed by 4 bases and 3 bases, with 22 bases remaining between them. The germline V gene encodes CDR1 SGHNT and CDR2 YYREEE (reference sequence). This chain's CDR3 is CASSTRRVFEPDTEAFF. The CDR3 nucleotides read TGTGCCAGCAGCACACGGAGGGTGTTCGAACCGGACACTGAAGCTTTCTTT.

The chain is built from TRBV19 and TRBJ2-3; a weak D match, TRBD2 (6 bases). Looked up from germline, CDR1 is LNHDA and CDR2 is SQIVND (reference sequence). The CDR3 loop spans 15 amino acids. Deletions cut 2 bases from V and 4 bases from J, with 13 bases between. CDR3 residues: CASSIRTGVADTQYF. The CDR3 region has the DNA TGTGCCAGTAGTATAAGGACGGGGGTCGCAGATACGCAGTATTTT.

The chain employs TRBV5-1 and TRBJ1-3; the D is unclear. V lost 5 bases, J lost 4 bases, and 10 bases lay in between. The CDR3 spans 13 residues. Germline V CDR1 and CDR2: SGHRS, YFSETQ. The CDR3: CASRTERGNTIYF. DNA of the CDR3: TGCGCCAGCAGGACTGAACGAGGAAACACCATATATTTT.

V gene TRBV28 combines with J gene TRBJ2-1; TRBD1 agrees at 9 bases. V lost 5 bases to trimming and J lost 9 bases; unmatched junction nucleotides: 8. Germline assignment: CDR1 MDHEN and CDR2 SYDVKM. There are 14 residues in the CDR3. CDR3 sequence (DNA): TGTGCCAGCAGTGGGGGGGACAGGGCCACTGAGCAGTTCTTC. The encoded protein is CASSGGDRATEQFF.

The chain joins TRBV6-2 or TRBV6-3 to TRBJ2-6; D gene unclear. Germline V lookup: CDR1 MNHEY, CDR2 SVGEGT. V was clipped by 0 bases and J by 4 bases, with 7 bases between them. This CDR3 has 15 residues. CDR3 protein: CASSYSRLGANVLTF. The CDR3 DNA reads as TGTGCCAGCAGTTACTCGCGGTTAGGGGCCAACGTCCTGACTTTC.

The rearrangement joins TRBV2 to TRBJ2-7; D unclear. The CDR3 is 11 residues long. The V and J ends lost 4 bases and 5 bases respectively, with 6 bases between them. Germline V gene data show CDR1 as SNHLY and CDR2 as FYNNEI. CDR3 in amino acids: CASSVLHEQYF. CDR3 coding DNA: TGTGCCAGCAGTGTTCTTCACGAGCAGTACTTC.

This chain joins TRBV5-1 and TRBJ1-1; 9 bases align to TRBD1. In germline, CDR1 is SGHRS, CDR2 YFSETQ. The V gene end was trimmed by 4 bases and the J gene end by 3 bases; junction bases not matched to a gene: 7. The CDR3 covers 15 residues. CDR3 bases: TGCGCCAGCAGCGAACAGGGGGCAGGTGACACTGAAGCTTTCTTT. The encoded protein is CASSEQGAGDTEAFF.

The V gene is TRBV5-5, the J gene TRBJ1-3; no clear D. The V gene lost 6 bases and the J gene lost 0 bases, with 13 bases spanning the gap. Germline V gene sequence: CDR1 SGHKS, CDR2 YYEKEE (reference sequence). The CDR3 runs to 15 residues. The CDR3 sequence: CASTGGWNSGNTIYF. CDR3 nucleotides: TGTGCCAGCACAGGTGGTTGGAACTCTGGAAACACCATATATTTT.

CDR3 residues: CASSWTSGTMNTEAFF. DNA of the CDR3: TGTGCCAGCAGCTGGACCTCCGGGACAATGAACACTGAAGCTTTCTTT. The chain combines TRBV5-8 with TRBJ1-1; perhaps TRBD1 as D (6 bases). Trimming took 3 bases from V and 0 from J, leaving 15 bases between them. Germline V gene lookup returns CDR1 SGHTS and CDR2 YDEGEE. The CDR3 is 16 amino acids.

This clone appeared a few times. This rearrangement joins TRBV11-2 to TRBJ2-1, with 11 bases matching TRBD2. The V segment lost 5 bases and the J segment 5 bases; nucleotides outside the gene matches: 5. The CDR3 loop spans 15 amino acids. CDR1 is SGHAT, CDR2 FQNNGV, per germline. The CDR3 protein is CASSPGTSGNNEQFF. CDR3 in DNA: TGTGCCAGCAGCCCTGGGACTAGCGGCAACAATGAGCAGTTCTTC.

This chain joins TRBV5-4 and TRBJ2-7; tentatively, D is TRBD1 (5 bases). V gave up 4 bases and J gave up 0 bases, with 11 bases separating them. This CDR3 is 14 amino acids long. Germline V lookup: CDR1 SGHNT, CDR2 YYREEE (reference sequence). The CDR3 region is CASSADSHSYEQYF. CDR3 DNA sequence: TGTGCCAGCAGCGCAGACAGCCACTCCTACGAGCAGTACTTC. Complete variable domain (other parts from reference TRBV5-4 and TRBJ2-7): ETGVTQSPTHLIKTRGQQVTLRCSSQSGHNTVSWYQQALGQGPQFIFQYYREEENGRGNFPPRFSGLQFPNYSSELNVNALELDDSALYLCASSADSHSYEQYFGPGTRLTVT.

This clone has a single count. V gene TRBV6-5 combines with J gene TRBJ1-2; 9 nucleotides line up with TRBD1. Germline values: CDR1 MNHEY, CDR2 SVGAGI. This CDR3 spans 15 amino acids. The V segment lost 5 bases and the J segment 4 bases; nucleotides outside the gene matches: 8. The CDR3 loop is CASSQWDRESYGYTF. CDR3 DNA: TGTGCCAGCAGTCAATGGGACAGGGAAAGCTATGGCTACACCTTC.

The rearrangement uses TRBV7-8 and TRBJ1-2; possible D gene TRBD1, 6 bases. Looked up from germline, CDR1 is SGHVS and CDR2 is FQNEAQ. The V and J ends lost 2 bases and 8 bases respectively, with 12 bases between them. The CDR3 has 13 amino acids. CDR3 protein: CASSLREQGGYTF. In DNA, the CDR3 is TGTGCCAGCAGCTTAAGGGAGCAGGGGGGCTACACCTTC.

The chain joins TRBV28 to TRBJ1-2, with D maybe TRBD1 (6 bases). The germline CDR1 and CDR2 sequences are MDHEN and SYDVKM. The CDR3 is 15 residues long. Trimming shortened V by 7 bases and J by 7 bases, and 22 bases separated the two germline ends. In nucleotides, the CDR3 is TGTGCCAGCATCGCTCTGGACAGACAGAGGGGTGGCTACACCTTC. It encodes CASIALDRQRGGYTF.

The chain couples TRBV3-1 (or the pseudogene TRBV3-2) to TRBJ1-1; maybe TRBD1 (5 bases). The germline V gene encodes CDR1 LGHDT and CDR2 YNNKEL (reference sequence). This CDR3 has 11 residues. Trimming took off 2 bases at V and 11 bases at J, with 9 bases between the two ends. CDR3 sequence reads: CASSQQGAAFF. DNA for the CDR3: TGTGCCAGCAGCCAACAAGGGGCTGCTTTCTTT.

V and J are TRBV3-1 (or the pseudogene TRBV3-2) and TRBJ1-2; 8 nucleotides align to TRBD1. V lost 2 bases and J lost 3; bases outside the gene matches: 2. The CDR3 runs to 14 residues. From germline, CDR1 is LGHDT and CDR2 YNNKEL (reference sequence). CDR3 sequence (DNA): TGTGCCAGCAGCCAACCAGGGGGCTACTATGGCTACACCTTC. Translating it yields CASSQPGGYYGYTF.

The rearrangement links TRBV3-1 (or the pseudogene TRBV3-2) to TRBJ1-1, with no clear D. Germline CDR1 is LGHDT and CDR2 is YNNKEL (reference sequence). The germline V and J ends were trimmed by 1 base and 11 bases, with 8 bases remaining between them. This CDR3 comprises 11 residues. CDR3 amino acids: CASSQGELAFF. CDR3 sequence (DNA): TGTGCCAGCAGCCAAGGGGAGCTGGCTTTCTTT.

The V and J genes are TRBV10-1 and TRBJ2-7; weak D call: TRBD2 (6 bases). V dropped 3 bases and J dropped 2 bases, with 14 bases sitting between them. The CDR3 contains 15 residues. Germline V lookup: CDR1 WNHNN, CDR2 SYGVQD (reference sequence). The CDR3 nucleotides read TGCGCCAGCAGTGACGGCCGGGGGTCCCCCTACGAGCAGTACTTC. It encodes CASSDGRGSPYEQYF.

The chain couples TRBV30 to TRBJ1-5; D might be TRBD1 (6 bases). The CDR3 consists of 14 residues. V was shortened by 5 bases and J by 2 bases, with 13 bases between the two germline ends. The germline V gene encodes CDR1 GTSNPN and CDR2 SVGIG (reference sequence). The CDR3 here is CAWHQGYGNQPQHF. The CDR3 DNA follows: TGTGCCTGGCACCAGGGGTATGGCAATCAGCCCCAGCATTTT.

The chain has TRBV27 and TRBJ1-4, with 8 nucleotides matching TRBD1. Germline CDR1 MNHEY, CDR2 SMNVEV (reference sequence). V shed 6 bases, J shed 11 bases, and the junction held 11 bases outside the gene matches. The CDR3 length is 14 residues. The CDR3 sequence: CASRKQGDGYKLFF. The CDR3 DNA reads as TGTGCCAGCAGGAAACAGGGGGATGGGTACAAACTGTTTTTT.

The rearrangement joins TRBV7-8 to TRBJ1-3; 9 bases are shared with TRBD1. CDR1 SGHVS and CDR2 FQNEAQ come from the germline V gene. The CDR3 covers 16 residues. Unmatched junction bases numbered 4, after V lost 1 base and J lost 3 bases. For the CDR3, the DNA is TGTGCCAGCAGCTTAGGGGGGACAGGGTTTGGAAACACCATATATTTT. Amino acids: CASSLGGTGFGNTIYF.

The chain recombines TRBV6-4 with TRBJ2-3; tentatively, D is TRBD1 (5 bases). Trimming stripped 6 bases from V and 2 bases from J, with 12 bases between. The CDR3 is made up of 14 amino acids. Germline CDR1 and CDR2: MRHNA and SNTAGT. The CDR3 nucleotides read TGTGCCAGCAGCCGAGACGGACACACAGATACGCAGTATTTT. Encoded protein: CASSRDGHTDTQYF.

This chain joins TRBV5-4 and TRBJ2-1; 12 nucleotides match TRBD2. The CDR3 length is 15 residues. Trimming at V came to 2 bases and at J to 6 bases, leaving 3 bases not matched to a gene. Germline V gene sequence: CDR1 SGHNT, CDR2 YYREEE (reference sequence). CDR3 bases: TGTGCCAGCAGCTTTGGACTAGCGGGAAGCAATGAGCAGTTCTTC. It translates to CASSFGLAGSNEQFF.

The chain links TRBV27 to TRBJ1-3; the match to TRBD1 covers 7 bases. The germline CDR1 and CDR2 sequences are MNHEY and SMNVEV (reference sequence). The J segment lost 0 bases and the V segment lost 5 bases, leaving 10 bases of the junction unmatched. The CDR3 sequence is 17 residues long. This CDR3 is CASSPTGQLYSGNTIYF. CDR3 DNA sequence: TGTGCCAGCAGTCCGACGGGACAGCTTTACTCTGGAAACACCATATATTTT.

This clone was detected a few times. The chain couples TRBV9 to TRBJ2-1, with D uncertain. Germline V gives CDR1 SGDLS, CDR2 YYNGEE. Trimming took off 2 bases at V and 5 bases at J, with 8 bases between the two ends. The CDR3 sequence is 13 residues long. CDR3 nucleotide sequence: TGTGCCAGCAGCGTCCGACTTCACAATGAGCAGTTCTTC. Its protein product is CASSVRLHNEQFF. The complete variable domain, with remaining parts taken from reference TRBV9 and TRBJ2-1, reads DSGVTQTPKHLITATGQRVTLRCSPRSGDLSVYWYQQSLDQGLQFLIQYYNGEERAKGNILERFSAQQFPDLHSELNLSSLELGDSALYFCASSVRLHNEQFFGPGTRLTVL.